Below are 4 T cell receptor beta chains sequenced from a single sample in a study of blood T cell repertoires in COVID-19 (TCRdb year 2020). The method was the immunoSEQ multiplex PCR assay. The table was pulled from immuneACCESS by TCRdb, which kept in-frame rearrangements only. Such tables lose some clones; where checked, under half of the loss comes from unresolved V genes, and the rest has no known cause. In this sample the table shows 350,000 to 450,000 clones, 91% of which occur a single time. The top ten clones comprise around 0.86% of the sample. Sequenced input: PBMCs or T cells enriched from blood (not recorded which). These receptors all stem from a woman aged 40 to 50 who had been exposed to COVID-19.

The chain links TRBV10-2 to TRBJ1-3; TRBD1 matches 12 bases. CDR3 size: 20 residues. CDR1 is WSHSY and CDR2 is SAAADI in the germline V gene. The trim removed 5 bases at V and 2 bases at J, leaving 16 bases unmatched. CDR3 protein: CASSPAPGQGAYNPGNTIYF. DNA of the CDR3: TGCGCCAGCAGTCCAGCTCCGGGACAGGGGGCGTATAATCCTGGAAACACCATATATTTT.

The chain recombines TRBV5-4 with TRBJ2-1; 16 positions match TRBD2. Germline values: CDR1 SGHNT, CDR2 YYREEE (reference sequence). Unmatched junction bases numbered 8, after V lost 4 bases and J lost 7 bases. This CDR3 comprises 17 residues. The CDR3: CASSRPGLAGGRNEQFF. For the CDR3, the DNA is TGTGCCAGCAGCCGACCGGGACTAGCGGGAGGGCGTAATGAGCAGTTCTTC.

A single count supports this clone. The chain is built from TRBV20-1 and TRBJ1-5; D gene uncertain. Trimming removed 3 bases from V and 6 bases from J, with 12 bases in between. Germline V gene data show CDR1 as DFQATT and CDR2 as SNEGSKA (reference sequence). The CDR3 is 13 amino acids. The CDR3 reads CSASMGEAQPQHF. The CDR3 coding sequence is TGCAGTGCTAGTATGGGTGAGGCTCAGCCCCAGCATTTT.

The CDR3 here is CSVEEEEGLGAFF. DNA of the CDR3: TGCAGCGTTGAAGAAGAGGAGGGGCTCGGAGCTTTCTTT. The chain uses TRBV29-1 and TRBJ1-1; weak D call: TRBD1 (5 bases). Germline CDR1 SQVTM, CDR2 ANQGSEA. The CDR3 is 13 residues long. Trimming stripped 0 bases from V and 10 bases from J, with 15 bases between.